The present T cell receptor beta chain was sequenced within a study of shared clonotypes between healthy human individuals. Between the trimmed V and J ends, which lost 6 bases and 0 bases, there was a span of 14 bases. The CDR3 has 15 residues. Germline V lookup: CDR1 MDHEN, CDR2 SYDVKM. An even split of each subset's genomic DNA across several immunoSEQ plates was performed. Profiling relied on immunoSEQ multiplex PCR, and the TCRdb table lists in-frame clones only, not all of them. This table has some 2,500,000 clones, less than 95% appearing once. As for this clone: Other nucleotide sequences in the sample specify the same CDR3.

The chain has TRBV28 and TRBJ1-2, with D perhaps matching TRBD1 (5 bases). The receptor was derived from a man younger than 30 in good health. Some clones in this sample may be carry-over from other donors' samples. What was sequenced was naive CD4+ T cells from PBMCs. Subset here: CD45RA+ positively selected. CDR3 nucleotides: TGTGCCAGCAGCACCCCCGGGACGGCTAACTATGGCTACACCTTC. Protein sequence: CASSTPGTANYGYTF.